This T cell receptor beta chain was identified in a study of blood T cell repertoires in COVID-19. Whole-study context: Sites in the United States, Italy and Spain provided acute and convalescent COVID-19 samples. T cells, B-cell-depleted T cells, or PBMCs supplied cDNA or gDNA.

The CDR3 spans 12 residues. Trimming cost V 2 bases and J 10 bases, with 11 bases left between them. From germline, CDR1 is SNHLY and CDR2 FYNNEI. In the source study's methods: Estimates of nucleated cell counts were drawn from the amplification of reference gene primers. Produced via immunoSEQ multiplex PCR; TCRdb's table is partial and in-frame only. For V, J and clone size, that table is used; D and trimming come from the DNA. The repertoire holds around 180,000 clones, with 70% to 90% as singletons. The chain recombines TRBV2 with TRBJ1-2; D gene ambiguous. The source material was peripheral blood. The TCR sequence derives from a man aged 55 to 70 with acute or convalescent COVID-19. The CDR3 coding sequence is TGTGCCAGCAGTGAAATGGAGCTTCACTACACCTTC. It translates to CASSEMELHYTF.